A single sample gave rise to the 14 T cell receptor beta chains below, sequenced in a study of lung T cells in sarcoidosis with Löfgren's syndrome. From the reads, TCRdb called clonotypes with MiXCR, one entry per CDR3 protein. The table includes more than 50,000 distinct CDR3 sequences, 21% detected once. The material sequenced was CD4+ T cells from PBMCs. Receptors originate from a human donor with sarcoidosis (Löfgren's syndrome or another form), or a control subject (not recorded which).

This clonotype showed up many times. The CDR3 region has the DNA TGCGCCAGCAGCCAAGAGGTAACAGGGAAAAAACTGTTTTTT. It encodes CASSQEVTGKKLFF. This chain joins TRBV4-3 and TRBJ1-4; tentative D call: TRBD1 (6 bases). V was shortened by 0 bases and J by 9 bases, with 11 bases between the two germline ends. CDR3 length equals 14 residues. Germline CDR1 reads LGHNA; CDR2 reads YSLEER.

The sample holds a few counts of this clonotype. The V and J genes are TRBV11-2 and TRBJ1-5; maybe TRBD1 (5 bases). The CDR3 runs 15 residues. The germline V and J ends were trimmed by 5 bases and 3 bases, with 14 bases remaining between them. CDR1 is SGHAT, CDR2 FQNNGV, per germline. CDR3 bases: TGTGCCAGCAGCACAGATGGGGCGACCAATCAGCCCCAGCATTTT. It is translated as CASSTDGATNQPQHF.

This clonotype was seen ten or more times. The chain has TRBV28 and TRBJ2-7; no reliable D call. Germline V gives CDR1 MDHEN, CDR2 SYDVKM. The CDR3 runs 8 residues. V was trimmed by 4 bases and J by 12 bases, leaving 4 bases between them. The CDR3 DNA reads TGTGCCAGCAGTTGGGGGTACGTC. This translates into CASSWGYV.

This clonotype was observed a single time. This rearrangement joins TRBV5-5 to TRBJ2-7, with a weak D call TRBD1 (5 bases). Per germline, CDR1 SGHKS and CDR2 YYEKEE (reference sequence). The CDR3 spans 13 residues. V lost 3 bases, J lost 3 bases, and 10 bases lay in between. This CDR3 reads CASSSRQIYEQYV. For the CDR3, the DNA is TGTGCCAGCAGCTCTAGACAGATCTACGAGCAGTACGTC.

This clonotype has just a few counts. V and J are TRBV24-1 and TRBJ2-3; 10 bases map to TRBD2. CDR3 size: 16 residues. Germline assignment: CDR1 KGHDR and CDR2 SFDVKD. V gave up 2 bases and J gave up 4 bases; unmatched junction bases: 5. CDR3 residues: CATSDSLAGVADTQYF. The CDR3 DNA follows: TGTGCCACCAGTGATTCGCTAGCGGGGGTAGCAGATACGCAGTATTTT.

This sequence joins TRBV30 and TRBJ2-7; perhaps TRBD2 as D (5 bases). The CDR3 contains 15 residues. Trimming left V 4 bases short and J 5 bases short, with 21 bases between. Germline-derived CDR1 and CDR2 are GTSNPN and SVGIG (reference sequence). The CDR3 DNA reads as TGTGCCTGGAATCGCGGTGGGCAGTCGAGGGACGAGCAGTACTTC. Protein product: CAWNRGGQSRDEQYF. Full variable domain (rest looked up from reference TRBV30 and TRBJ2-7): SQTIHQWPATLVQPVGSPLSLECTVEGTSNPNLYWYRQAAGRGLQLLFYSVGIGQISSEVPQNLSASRPQDRQFILSSKKLLLSDSGFYLCAWNRGGQSRDEQYFGPGTRLTVT.

The genes are TRBV3-1 and TRBJ2-6, with no clear D. CDR1 is LGHDT, CDR2 YNNKEL, per germline (reference sequence). The CDR3 loop spans 13 amino acids. Between the trimmed V and J ends, which lost 3 bases and 12 bases, there was a span of 12 bases. The DNA for the CDR3 is TGTGCCAGCAGCCACCGCCAAGGCGGCGTCCTGACTTTC. Translated, it gives CASSHRQGGVLTF.

This clonotype turned up a few times. The chain has TRBV5-1 and TRBJ2-3; 9 bases are a match to TRBD1. V shed 3 bases and J 4 bases; nucleotides not matched to a gene: 3. Germline V gene lookup returns CDR1 SGHRS and CDR2 YFSETQ. The CDR3 spans 14 residues. CDR3 region: CASSSQGAADTQYF. CDR3 DNA sequence: TGCGCCAGCAGCTCACAGGGGGCAGCAGATACGCAGTATTTT. The full variable domain, rest sourced from reference TRBV5-1 and TRBJ2-3, is KAGVTQTPRYLIKTRGQQVTLSCSPISGHRSVSWYQQTPGQGLQFLFEYFSETQRNKGNFPGRFSGRQFSNSRSEMNVSTLELGDSALYLCASSSQGAADTQYFGPGTRLTVL.

In the case of this clonotype: This may come from a read error, since a much larger clone is one base off. The chain employs TRBV15 and TRBJ1-3, with no clear D. CDR3 length: 15 amino acids. CDR1 is LNHNV, CDR2 YYDKDF, per germline (reference sequence). The CDR3 loop reads CATSGDPGAGNTIYF. CDR3 bases: TGTGCCACCAGCGGAGATCCCGGGGCTGGAAACACCATATATTTT.

Worth noting for this clonotype: One end of the junction fails to match germline, which may point to a read error. The chain employs TRBV11-2 and TRBJ2-3, with 10 bases lining up with TRBD1. Germline CDR1 and CDR2: SGHAT and FQNNGV. The CDR3 runs to 14 residues. CDR3 sequence reads: CVSSWDRGTDTQYF. As DNA, the CDR3 is TGTGTCAGCAGCTGGGACAGGGGAACGGATACGCAGTATTTT. The full variable domain, its missing parts supplied by reference TRBV11-2 and TRBJ2-3, is EAGVAQSPRYKIIEKRQSVAFWCNPISGHATLYWYQQILGQGPKLLIQFQNNGVVDDSQLPKDRFSAERLKGVDSTLKIQPAKLEDSAVYLCVSSWDRGTDTQYFGPGTRLTVL.

This clonotype came up a few times. This rearrangement joins TRBV2 to TRBJ1-1; D ambiguous. Germline CDR1 is SNHLY and CDR2 is FYNNEI. The V gene lost 6 bases and the J gene lost 1 base, with 12 bases spanning the gap. This CDR3 has 14 amino acids. CDR3 sequence (DNA): TGTGCCAGCAGCACAGTTTTCAAGAACACTGAAGCTTTCTTT. Protein sequence: CASSTVFKNTEAFF.

This clonotype has more than one count but fewer than ten. This may be a read error: a much more frequent sequence differs by one nucleotide. The V and J genes are TRBV28 and TRBJ1-4; TRBD1 might be the D (5 bases). Germline V lookup: CDR1 MDHEN, CDR2 SYDVKM. The CDR3 consists of 16 residues. Trimming cost V 4 bases and J 5 bases, with 17 bases left between them. The CDR3 DNA follows: TGTGCCAGCAGTTCCTCTGGGGCGGGCCGGAATGAAAAACTGTTTTTT. Its translation: CASSSSGAGRNEKLFF.

This clonotype was recorded a few times. A much larger clone lies one base from this, so it may be a read error. The V gene is TRBV28, the J gene TRBJ2-7; 11 bases map to TRBD1. CDR1 is MDHEN, CDR2 SYDVKM, per germline. The CDR3 loop spans 15 amino acids. V shed 8 bases, J shed 6 bases, and the junction held 12 bases outside the gene matches. The CDR3 is CASGSPADRGLEQYF. CDR3 sequence (DNA): TGTGCCAGCGGTTCCCCCGCGGACAGGGGGCTCGAGCAGTACTTC.

Note on this clonotype: Being one base from a much bigger clone, this may be a read error. The V gene is TRBV28, the J gene TRBJ1-5; TRBD1 agrees at 8 bases. The junction had 14 bases not matched to a gene; V was cut back by 6 bases and J by 7 bases. This CDR3 contains 16 residues. Per the germline V gene, CDR1 is MDHEN and CDR2 is SYDVKM. The CDR3 DNA sequence: TGTGCCAGCAGCTTCCCGACAGGGGCCACCAAGCAGCCCCAGCATTTT. Translating it yields CASSFPTGATKQPQHF.